This TCR beta chain stems from a study of blood T cells in healthy people across ages. This clonotype was seen many times. Germline V CDR1 and CDR2: DFQATT, SNEGSKA (reference sequence). The CDR3 sequence is 11 residues long. V was pared by 1 base and J by 1 base, with 1 base between. Next came a second PCR, run for about 6 to 11 cycles, which used a sample-barcoded 5' primer along with a J-beta primer mix. Each CDR3 protein is one row after TCRdb ran MiXCR on the 5' RACE reads. The sample shows approximately 600,000 distinct CDR3 sequences, approximately 50% of them seen only once. V gene TRBV20-1 combines with J gene TRBJ2-5; D is uncertain. Sample: blood. This TCR was recovered from a man in his 60s in good health. The CDR3 DNA sequence: TGCAGTGCTAGAGCCCAAGAGACCCAGTACTTC. Translated: CSARAQETQYF.